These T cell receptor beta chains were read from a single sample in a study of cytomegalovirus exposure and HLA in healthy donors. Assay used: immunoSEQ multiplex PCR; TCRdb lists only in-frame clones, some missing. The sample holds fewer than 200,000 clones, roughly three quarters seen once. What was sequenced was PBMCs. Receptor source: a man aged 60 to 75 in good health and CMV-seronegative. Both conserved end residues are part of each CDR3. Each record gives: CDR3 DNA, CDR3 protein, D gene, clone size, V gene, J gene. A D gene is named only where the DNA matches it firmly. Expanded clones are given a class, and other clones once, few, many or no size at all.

DNA: TGTGCCAGCAGCCGGACTAGCGGGAGTTACAATGAGCAGTTCTTC
CDR3: CASSRTSGSYNEQFF
D: TRBD2
size: -
V: TRBV6-5
J: TRBJ2-1

DNA: TGTGCCAGCAGCTCCTCAGTGGGGGGAGGGCAGTACTTC
CDR3: CASSSSVGGGQYF
D: TRBD2
size: -
V: TRBV7-3
J: TRBJ2-5

DNA: TGTGCCAGCGGGAACACAGGGGGCTACGGCTACACCTTC
CDR3: CASGNTGGYGYTF
D: TRBD1
size: -
V: TRBV6-6
J: TRBJ1-2

DNA: TGTGCCAGCAGTTTGGGGGGGGGCACAGATACGCAGTATTTT
CDR3: CASSLGGGTDTQYF
D: TRBD2
size: -
V: TRBV28
J: TRBJ2-3

DNA: TGTGCCAGCAGCGTAGAGGCAGGGCTCCCCTACGAGCAGTACTTC
CDR3: CASSVEAGLPYEQYF
D: -
size: -
V: TRBV9
J: TRBJ2-7

DNA: TGTGCCAGCAGCCGTGACAATTTCTATGGCTACACCTTC
CDR3: CASSRDNFYGYTF
D: -
size: -
V: TRBV5-6
J: TRBJ1-2

DNA: TGTGCCAGCAGCGTAGCCCGGGACAGGGGTACGTTTGCCTATGGCTACACCTTC
CDR3: CASSVARDRGTFAYGYTF
D: TRBD1
size: -
V: TRBV9
J: TRBJ1-2

DNA: TGCGCCAGCAGCATAGGACAGGCGACCCATGGCTACACCTTC
CDR3: CASSIGQATHGYTF
D: TRBD1
size: -
V: TRBV5-1
J: TRBJ1-2

DNA: TGTGCCAGCAGAAAGACAGGGCGCACTGAAGCTTTCTTT
CDR3: CASRKTGRTEAFF
D: TRBD1
size: -
V: TRBV6-5
J: TRBJ1-1

DNA: TGTGCCAGCAGCTTAACCCCCTTGGACAGGGGCGATGGCTACACCTTC
CDR3: CASSLTPLDRGDGYTF
D: TRBD1
size: -
V: TRBV7-3
J: TRBJ1-2

DNA: TGTGCCAGCAGCTCCCTAGCTGATACGCAGTATTTT
CDR3: CASSSLADTQYF
D: -
size: -
V: TRBV7-2
J: TRBJ2-3

DNA: TGTGCCAGCAGCGTAGATCCACAGGGGACAAATTCACCCCTCCACTTT
CDR3: CASSVDPQGTNSPLHF
D: TRBD1
size: -
V: TRBV9
J: TRBJ1-6

DNA: TGTGCCAGTAGTATCCGGGGAGGAGGGAACATTCAGTACTTC
CDR3: CASSIRGGGNIQYF
D: -
size: -
V: TRBV19
J: TRBJ2-4

DNA: TGTGCCAGTAGTAGCAGGGGTTACGAGCAGTACTTC
CDR3: CASSSRGYEQYF
D: -
size: -
V: TRBV19
J: TRBJ2-7

DNA: TGTGCCAGCAGCGACAGGGGGCAAAACACCATATATTTT
CDR3: CASSDRGQNTIYF
D: TRBD1
size: -
V: TRBV5-4
J: TRBJ1-3

DNA: TGTGCCAGCAGCAAGACCGACAGCTATGGCTACACCTTC
CDR3: CASSKTDSYGYTF
D: -
size: -
V: TRBV6-5
J: TRBJ1-2

DNA: TGTGCCAGCAGCTTAGGGGTGACTAGCGGGGGGGCGCAGACCCAGTACTTC
CDR3: CASSLGVTSGGAQTQYF
D: TRBD2
size: -
V: TRBV11-2
J: TRBJ2-5

DNA: TGTGCCAGCAGCCCGGGGACTAGTATCGGTGAGCAGTTCTTC
CDR3: CASSPGTSIGEQFF
D: TRBD2
size: few
V: TRBV5-6
J: TRBJ2-1

DNA: TGTGCCAGCAGTTCGGGACTATTCAATGAGCAGTTCTTC
CDR3: CASSSGLFNEQFF
D: TRBD2
size: few
V: TRBV5-8
J: TRBJ2-1

DNA: TGTGCCTGGGAACTAGGGGGCGGTCATGGCTACACCTTC
CDR3: CAWELGGGHGYTF
D: TRBD1
size: -
V: TRBV30
J: TRBJ1-2

DNA: TGTGCCAACACCACACTACCCTTCCCCCAAGAGACCCAGTACTTC
CDR3: CANTTLPFPQETQYF
D: -
size: few
V: TRBV14
J: TRBJ2-5

DNA: TGTGCCAGCGGAAGAGGACAGGGTTGGGAAGAGACCCAGTACTTC
CDR3: CASGRGQGWEETQYF
D: TRBD1
size: -
V: TRBV9
J: TRBJ2-5

DNA: TGTGCCCCATCCGGAGGAAGCGAGCAGTACTTC
CDR3: CAPSGGSEQYF
D: -
size: -
V: TRBV21-1
J: TRBJ2-7

DNA: TGCGCCAGCAGTCAACCCCTTACTAGCGGGAGTGTGGAGAGCACAGATACGCAGTATTTT
CDR3: CASSQPLTSGSVESTDTQYF
D: TRBD2
size: -
V: TRBV10-1
J: TRBJ2-3

DNA: TGTGCCAGCTCACCAATTTTGGGACAGGGAGACTATGGCTACACCTTC
CDR3: CASSPILGQGDYGYTF
D: TRBD1
size: -
V: TRBV18
J: TRBJ1-2

DNA: TGTGCCAGCAGCATGACAGGGAGTATCACTGAAGCTTTCTTT
CDR3: CASSMTGSITEAFF
D: TRBD1
size: -
V: TRBV27
J: TRBJ1-1

DNA: TGTGCCTGGAGTGTACCTAGACAGGGGGCGGGGGAGCAGTACTTC
CDR3: CAWSVPRQGAGEQYF
D: TRBD1
size: -
V: TRBV30
J: TRBJ2-7

DNA: TGCGCCAGCAGCCCGGGCCGGCGGGGGTCTAGCACAGATACGCAGTATTTT
CDR3: CASSPGRRGSSTDTQYF
D: TRBD2
size: -
V: TRBV5-1
J: TRBJ2-3

DNA: TGTGCCAGTAGTATCGCAGGGGGCGCGAGAGGCTACACCTTC
CDR3: CASSIAGGARGYTF
D: TRBD1
size: -
V: TRBV19
J: TRBJ1-2

DNA: TGTGCCAGCAGGAGGGCCCGCTACGAGCAGTACTTC
CDR3: CASRRARYEQYF
D: -
size: -
V: TRBV28
J: TRBJ2-7

DNA: TGTGCCAGCAGCACGGACTTATCCTACGAGCAGTACTTC
CDR3: CASSTDLSYEQYF
D: -
size: -
V: TRBV5-6
J: TRBJ2-7

DNA: TGTGCCAGCTCACCCCAAAGAGGGCAGGTATATGGCTACACCTTC
CDR3: CASSPQRGQVYGYTF
D: -
size: -
V: TRBV18
J: TRBJ1-2

DNA: TGTGCCAGTAGCCCTGCGGACAGCTCCTACAATGAGCAGTTCTTC
CDR3: CASSPADSSYNEQFF
D: -
size: -
V: TRBV19
J: TRBJ2-1

DNA: TGTGCCAGTAGTATAGATGGGACAGGGAACTCACCCCTCCACTTT
CDR3: CASSIDGTGNSPLHF
D: TRBD1
size: -
V: TRBV19
J: TRBJ1-6

DNA: TGTGCCAGCAGCGTAAGATGGTCGGGAGAGACCCAGTACTTC
CDR3: CASSVRWSGETQYF
D: -
size: -
V: TRBV9
J: TRBJ2-5

DNA: TGTGCCAGCAGTTACCATGCGGGGGCGGGCACCGGGGAGCTGTTTTTT
CDR3: CASSYHAGAGTGELFF
D: -
size: -
V: TRBV6-5
J: TRBJ2-2

DNA: TGTGCCAGCAGCCCCAGCCGGGACTCCGGGGAGCTGTTTTTT
CDR3: CASSPSRDSGELFF
D: -
size: -
V: TRBV7-2
J: TRBJ2-2

DNA: TGCAGCACCAGAGGGGGGGTTAACACTGAAGCTTTCTTT
CDR3: CSTRGGVNTEAFF
D: -
size: -
V: TRBV29-1
J: TRBJ1-1

DNA: TGTGCCAGCACCCGGGACCGGGGGACCTACGAGCAGTACTTC
CDR3: CASTRDRGTYEQYF
D: -
size: -
V: TRBV5-6
J: TRBJ2-7

DNA: TGTGCCAGCCTCCGGGACAGCCTAACCCGAGACACCGGGGAGCTGTTTTTT
CDR3: CASLRDSLTRDTGELFF
D: TRBD1
size: -
V: TRBV19
J: TRBJ2-2

DNA: TGTGCCAGCAGCTTAAACAGGGGAAACACCGGGGAGCTGTTTTTT
CDR3: CASSLNRGNTGELFF
D: TRBD1
size: few
V: TRBV7-2
J: TRBJ2-2

DNA: TGTGCCAGCAGTTACGGGGGGTCTACGGGCAATCAGCCCCAGCATTTT
CDR3: CASSYGGSTGNQPQHF
D: -
size: -
V: TRBV6-6
J: TRBJ1-5

DNA: TGTGCCAGCAGTGTGGTTTTGAGTGGGGGGGCGGACACCGGGGAGCTGTTTTTT
CDR3: CASSVVLSGGADTGELFF
D: -
size: once
V: TRBV6-1
J: TRBJ2-2

DNA: TGTGCCAGCCAGACAGGGTCGAACTACAATGAGCAGTTCTTC
CDR3: CASQTGSNYNEQFF
D: TRBD1
size: few
V: TRBV18
J: TRBJ2-1

DNA: TGTGCCAGCAGCTTAGGGGACTCAGGGGAGCTGTTTTTT
CDR3: CASSLGDSGELFF
D: -
size: few
V: TRBV7-9
J: TRBJ2-2

DNA: TGCGCCAGCAGCCATGGGGGACTAGCGGGTTACGAGCAGTACTTC
CDR3: CASSHGGLAGYEQYF
D: TRBD2
size: -
V: TRBV4-1
J: TRBJ2-7

DNA: TGTGCCAGCAAGGCGGGCTCCTACGAGCAGTACTTC
CDR3: CASKAGSYEQYF
D: -
size: -
V: TRBV6-1
J: TRBJ2-7

DNA: TGTGCCATCAGTGAGTCGTCAGAGGTTGTGAACACTGAAGCTTTCTTT
CDR3: CAISESSEVVNTEAFF
D: -
size: -
V: TRBV10-3
J: TRBJ1-1

DNA: TGTGCCAGCAGGTCCCCATACAGCTCCTACGAGCAGTACTTC
CDR3: CASRSPYSSYEQYF
D: -
size: -
V: TRBV6-5
J: TRBJ2-7

DNA: TGTGCCACCATCGGGGGGAGGGCTAACTATGGCTACACCTTC
CDR3: CATIGGRANYGYTF
D: -
size: -
V: TRBV7-7
J: TRBJ1-2

DNA: TGTGCCAGCAGAGGGGGAGGGGGGAACACCTACGAGCAGTACTTC
CDR3: CASRGGGGNTYEQYF
D: -
size: -
V: TRBV2
J: TRBJ2-7

DNA: TGTGCCAGCAGTTTCGAGCTAGCGGTGTTCCCCAATGTTCAGTTCTTC
CDR3: CASSFELAVFPNVQFF
D: TRBD2
size: -
V: TRBV28
J: TRBJ2-1

DNA: TGCGCCAGCAGAGGCGGGGGGAATTGTTTCCACGAGCGGTACTTC
CDR3: CASRGGGNCFHERYF
D: TRBD2
size: -
V: TRBV4-3
J: TRBJ2-5

DNA: TGTGCCAGCAGCTTGATCGCAGGGATCTCTGGAAACACCATATATTTT
CDR3: CASSLIAGISGNTIYF
D: -
size: few
V: TRBV7-6
J: TRBJ1-3

DNA: TGCAGCGGAGGGGGGGGAGCGGGAGAGTCTTACAATGAGCAGTTCTTC
CDR3: CSGGGGAGESYNEQFF
D: TRBD2
size: -
V: TRBV29-1
J: TRBJ2-1

DNA: TGTGCCAGCAGTGAGCTAGCGGGATATAGCAATCAGCCCCAGCATTTT
CDR3: CASSELAGYSNQPQHF
D: -
size: few
V: TRBV6-1
J: TRBJ1-5

DNA: TGTGCCAGCTCACCTAATGTCGCGGCAACTAATGAAAAACTGTTTTTT
CDR3: CASSPNVAATNEKLFF
D: -
size: -
V: TRBV18
J: TRBJ1-4